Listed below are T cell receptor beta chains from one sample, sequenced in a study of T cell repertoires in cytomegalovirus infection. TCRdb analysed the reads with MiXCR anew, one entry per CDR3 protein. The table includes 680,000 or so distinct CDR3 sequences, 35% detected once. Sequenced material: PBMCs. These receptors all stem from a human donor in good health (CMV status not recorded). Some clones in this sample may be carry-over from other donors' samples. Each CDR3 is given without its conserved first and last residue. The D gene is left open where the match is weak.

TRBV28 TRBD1 ASSPSRQGPYEQY
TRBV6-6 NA ASSYTRRAFETQY
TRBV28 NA ASRPYRDNGEAF
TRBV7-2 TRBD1 ASSFRQGSTEAF
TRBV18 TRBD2 ASSPNGGGEETQY
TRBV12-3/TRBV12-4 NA ASSRGLGYGYT
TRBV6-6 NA ASSYRNLARQVNETQY
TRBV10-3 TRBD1 ATLGDRASYEQY
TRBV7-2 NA ASSLNLAGDTQY
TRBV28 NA ATLISRGYNEQF
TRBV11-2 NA ASSLDGVSTDTQY
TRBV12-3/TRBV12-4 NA AISLVGTDISYEQY
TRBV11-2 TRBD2 ASSYAGLAGWGSYNEQF
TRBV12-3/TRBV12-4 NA ASSMHLSSYNEQF
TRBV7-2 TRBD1 ASSLSTGAPYEQY
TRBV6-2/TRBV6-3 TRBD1 ASRSRGSSGANVLT
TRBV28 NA ASSKRNRLFYGYT
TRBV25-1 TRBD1 ASARRNDRGMNTEAF
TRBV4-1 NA ASSQDRGEQYSNQPQH
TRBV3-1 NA ASRHGAHNTDTQY
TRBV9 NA ASSTGGWNQPQH
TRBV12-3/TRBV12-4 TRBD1 ASSQTGLGGYT
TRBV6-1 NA ASSDRGPNEQF
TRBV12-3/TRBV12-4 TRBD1 ASSLLSRQGARQPQH
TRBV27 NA ASSPTEGGHSPLH
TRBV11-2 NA ASGQGVEAF
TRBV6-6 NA ASVGYNEQF
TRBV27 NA ASAPGSWQPQH
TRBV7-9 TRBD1 ASSLSLQGFQETQY
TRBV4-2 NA ASSSETAHGYT
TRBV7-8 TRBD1 ASESRDRVYEQY
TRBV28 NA ASSLRLGEQF
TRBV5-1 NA ASSLGTLPGETQY
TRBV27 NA ASSPGQSVYEQY
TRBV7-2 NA ASSGQYYGYT
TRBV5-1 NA ASSTTVKSEAF
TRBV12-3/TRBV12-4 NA ASSFGSGAGELF
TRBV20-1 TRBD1 SAPTSRQGNTGELF
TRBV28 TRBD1 ASNRDRDAGELF
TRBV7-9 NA ASTPDTQY
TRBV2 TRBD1 ASTWPGTDKNIQY
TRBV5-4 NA ASSLGREAPTTDTQY
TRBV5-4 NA ASSLAPVLGMETQY
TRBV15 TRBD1 ATRIDRVDSPLH
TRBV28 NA ASRSSEAF
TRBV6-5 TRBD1 ASKFPGQGDLSGYT
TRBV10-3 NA AISGGRELFNEQF
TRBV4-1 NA ASSQEKRLGWGRQNQPQH
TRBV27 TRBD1 ASSLSGGTGLYEQY
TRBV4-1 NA ASSLRAEGSYNSPLH
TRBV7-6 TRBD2 DSSLSAGLAGLLAKNIQY
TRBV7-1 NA ASSLPSNGVHEQY